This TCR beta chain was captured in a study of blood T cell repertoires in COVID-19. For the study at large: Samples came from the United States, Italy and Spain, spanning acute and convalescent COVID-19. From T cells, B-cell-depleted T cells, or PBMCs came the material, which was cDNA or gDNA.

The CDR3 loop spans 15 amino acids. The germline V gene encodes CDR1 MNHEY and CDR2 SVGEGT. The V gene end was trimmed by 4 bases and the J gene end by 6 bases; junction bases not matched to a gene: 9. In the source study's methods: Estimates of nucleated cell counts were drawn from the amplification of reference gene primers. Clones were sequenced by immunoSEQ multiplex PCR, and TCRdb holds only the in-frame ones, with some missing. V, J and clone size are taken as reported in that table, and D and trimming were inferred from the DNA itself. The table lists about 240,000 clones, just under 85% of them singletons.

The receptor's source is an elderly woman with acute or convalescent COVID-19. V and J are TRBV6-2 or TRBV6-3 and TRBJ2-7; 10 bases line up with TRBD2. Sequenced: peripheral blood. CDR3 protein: CASSSLGLAWAEQYF. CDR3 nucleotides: TGTGCCAGCAGTTCCCTGGGACTAGCGTGGGCCGAGCAGTACTTC.